One sample yielded the 9 T cell receptor beta chains listed below, sequenced in a study of CD8 T cells in Susac syndrome. Random hexamers were used to reverse transcribe the RNA input (about 0.45 to 1 ug). In TCRdb, the immunoSEQ multiplex PCR reads were re-called with MiXCR into one record per CDR3 protein. The table has fewer than 300,000 distinct CDR3 sequences, roughly 85% seen once; the top ten hold approximately 0.11%. Sample: CD8+ T cells from PBMCs. The receptors derive from a human donor with multiple sclerosis.

The chain joins TRBV4-1 to TRBJ1-5; D is possibly TRBD1 (6 bases). Trimming left V 4 bases short and J 9 bases short, with 16 bases between. The CDR3 is 14 residues long. In germline, CDR1 is MGHRA, CDR2 YSYEKL. The DNA for the CDR3 is TGCGCCAGCAGCCTTCGGCAGGAGGGGGGGCCCCAGCATTTT. Its translation: CASSLRQEGGPQHF.

The chain recombines TRBV27 with TRBJ1-6; the match to TRBD1 covers 10 bases. Germline CDR1 reads MNHEY; CDR2 reads SMNVEV (reference sequence). V lost 9 bases to trimming and J lost 6 bases; unmatched junction nucleotides: 5. This CDR3 is 14 amino acids long. The CDR3 reads CASTRTGGNSPLHF. CDR3 nucleotide sequence: TGTGCCAGTACAAGGACAGGGGGTAATTCACCCCTCCACTTT.

The rearrangement links TRBV5-6 to TRBJ2-1; D unclear. Trimming left V 4 bases short and J 7 bases short, with 9 bases between. CDR3 length equals 12 residues. Germline V gene sequence: CDR1 SGHDT, CDR2 YYEEEE. DNA of the CDR3: TGTGCCAGCAGCGGAATAGAGAATGAGCAGTTCTTC. Translated: CASSGIENEQFF.

The chain carries TRBV27 and TRBJ2-1; D is unclear. CDR3 length equals 13 residues. Germline CDR1 reads MNHEY; CDR2 reads SMNVEV (reference sequence). Between the trimmed V and J ends, which lost 2 bases and 7 bases, there was a span of 9 bases. CDR3 amino acids: CASSLLSQNEQFF. The CDR3, as DNA: TGTGCCAGCAGTTTACTGTCCCAGAATGAGCAGTTCTTC.

J is TRBJ2-7 and V is TRBV6-5, with D possibly being TRBD1 (6 bases). The length of the CDR3 is 13 residues. Trimming removed 2 bases from V and 3 bases from J, with 8 bases in between. CDR1 and CDR2 (germline): MNHEY, SVGAGI. Here the CDR3 reads CASSYGRGYEQYF. CDR3 DNA: TGTGCCAGCAGTTACGGCAGGGGCTACGAGCAGTACTTC.

The chain links TRBV5-1 to TRBJ2-5; 7 bases fit TRBD1. Germline CDR1 is SGHRS and CDR2 is YFSETQ. V was pared by 7 bases and J by 2 bases, with 5 bases of the junction left unmatched. The CDR3 is 13 amino acids. The CDR3 region has the DNA TGCGCCAGCTTCGGGGACAGTCAAGAGACCCAGTACTTC. This sequence encodes CASFGDSQETQYF.

This CDR3 reads CSVEVTNEQFF. In DNA form, the CDR3 reads TGCAGCGTTGAAGTAACCAATGAGCAGTTCTTC. This chain uses TRBV29-1 with TRBJ2-1; D unclear. Trimming cost V 1 base and J 6 bases, with 4 bases left between them. Germline CDR1 SQVTM, CDR2 ANQGSEA. This CDR3 spans 11 amino acids.

The chain combines TRBV20-1 with TRBJ2-1; D may be TRBD2 (6 bases). Germline assignment: CDR1 DFQATT and CDR2 SNEGSKA (reference sequence). Trimming stripped 6 bases from V and 2 bases from J, with 20 bases between. CDR3 length equals 16 residues. CDR3 coding DNA: TGCAGTGCGCCCGGGCCCAACGGAGGGACCTACAATGAGCAGTTCTTC. This encodes CSAPGPNGGTYNEQFF.

The chain employs TRBV7-9 and TRBJ2-5, with D perhaps TRBD1 or TRBD2 (6 bases each). This CDR3 has 17 residues. Trimming removed 6 bases at V and 0 bases at J, with 20 bases between. Per the germline V gene, CDR1 is SEHNR and CDR2 is FQNEAQ (reference sequence). The CDR3 loop is CASRTRVSRDNQETQYF. CDR3 DNA sequence: TGTGCCAGCAGAACCAGGGTCTCGCGGGACAACCAAGAGACCCAGTACTTC.